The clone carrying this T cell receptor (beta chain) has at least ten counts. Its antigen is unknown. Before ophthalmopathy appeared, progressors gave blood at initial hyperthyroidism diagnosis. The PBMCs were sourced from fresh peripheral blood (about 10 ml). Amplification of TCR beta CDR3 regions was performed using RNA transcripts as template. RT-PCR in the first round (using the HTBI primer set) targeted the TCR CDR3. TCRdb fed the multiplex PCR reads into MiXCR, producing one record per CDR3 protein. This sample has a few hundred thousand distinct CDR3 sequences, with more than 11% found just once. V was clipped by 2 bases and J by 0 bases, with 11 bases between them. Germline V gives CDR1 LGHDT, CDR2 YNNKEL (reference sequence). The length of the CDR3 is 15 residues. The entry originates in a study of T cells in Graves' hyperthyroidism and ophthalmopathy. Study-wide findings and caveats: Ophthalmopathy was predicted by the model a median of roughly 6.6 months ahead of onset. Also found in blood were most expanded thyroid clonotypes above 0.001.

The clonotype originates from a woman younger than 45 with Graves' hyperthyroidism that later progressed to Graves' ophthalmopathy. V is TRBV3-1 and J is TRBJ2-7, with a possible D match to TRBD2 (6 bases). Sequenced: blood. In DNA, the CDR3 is TGTGCCAGCAGCCAACAGAATAGCGGCTCCTACGAGCAGTACTTC. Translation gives CASSQQNSGSYEQYF.